This section outlines one T cell receptor beta chain sequence together with its context. The sample originates from a study of T cell responses to AZD1222 COVID-19 vaccine. Overall study context: Second doses at about 4 or about 12 weeks were pooled.

Clones were read by immunoSEQ multiplex PCR, and TCRdb kept only the in-frame ones, dropping some. Seen here are approximately 60,000 clones, more than 65% observed once, and the top ten hold around 18%. Germline V gene sequence: CDR1 MDHEN, CDR2 SYDVKM. The length of the CDR3 is 14 residues. Trimming cost V 6 bases and J 5 bases; bases outside gene matches: 7. The source material was peripheral blood, sampled on day 0 of AZD1222 vaccination. The rearrangement links TRBV28 to TRBJ1-2; 9 positions match TRBD1. This clonotype was sampled from an adult in good health. CDR3 sequence reads: CASRPTGGRYGYTF. CDR3 sequence (DNA): TGTGCCAGCAGGCCTACAGGGGGCAGGTATGGCTACACCTTC.